Reported below is one T cell receptor (beta chain). The antigen is unknown. One end of the junction does not line up with germline, which may come from a read error. Clinical symptoms, serum thyroxine, TRAb, thyroid ultrasound and orbital computed tomography were relied on for diagnosis. This record belongs to a study of Graves' ophthalmopathy and Graves' hyperthyroidism. The study, taken as a whole, reports: A majority of expanded thyroid clonotypes exceeding 0.001 frequency were likewise present in blood. A classifier, a 13-signature model, separated ophthalmopathy from stable hyperthyroidism with 87.88% sensitivity and 81.08% specificity.

Germline CDR1 is LNHDA and CDR2 is SQIVND (reference sequence). This CDR3 is 16 amino acids long. RNA transcripts served as template for amplifying TCR beta CDR3 sequences. Following a first-round RT-PCR that used HTBI primers, a second-round multiplex PCR was carried out. TCRdb reanalysed the multiplex PCR reads using MiXCR and keeps one entry per CDR3 protein. This sample has about 550,000 distinct CDR3 sequences, with 35% to 40% found just once. Sequenced material: peripheral blood or thyroid tissue (not recorded which). This rearrangement joins TRBV19 to TRBJ1-1; 9 bases are shared with TRBD1. The TCR originated in an adult man with Graves' hyperthyroidism. CDR3 sequence reads: CASTGRDRAMKTEAFF. The CDR3 DNA reads TGTGCCAGTACCGGCCGGGACAGGGCCATGAAAACTGAAGCTTTCTTT.